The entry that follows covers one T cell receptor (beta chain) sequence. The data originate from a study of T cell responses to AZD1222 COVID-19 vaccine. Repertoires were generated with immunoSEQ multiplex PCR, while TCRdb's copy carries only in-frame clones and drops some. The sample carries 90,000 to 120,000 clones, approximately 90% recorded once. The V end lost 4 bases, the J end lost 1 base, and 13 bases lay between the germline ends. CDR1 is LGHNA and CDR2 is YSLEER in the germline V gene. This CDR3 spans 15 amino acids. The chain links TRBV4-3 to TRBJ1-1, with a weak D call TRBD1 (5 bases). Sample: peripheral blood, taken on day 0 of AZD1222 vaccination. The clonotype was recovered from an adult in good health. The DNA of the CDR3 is TGCGCCAGCAGCCCGGCGGGGGGGAGGAACACTGAAGCTTTCTTT. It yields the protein CASSPAGGRNTEAFF.